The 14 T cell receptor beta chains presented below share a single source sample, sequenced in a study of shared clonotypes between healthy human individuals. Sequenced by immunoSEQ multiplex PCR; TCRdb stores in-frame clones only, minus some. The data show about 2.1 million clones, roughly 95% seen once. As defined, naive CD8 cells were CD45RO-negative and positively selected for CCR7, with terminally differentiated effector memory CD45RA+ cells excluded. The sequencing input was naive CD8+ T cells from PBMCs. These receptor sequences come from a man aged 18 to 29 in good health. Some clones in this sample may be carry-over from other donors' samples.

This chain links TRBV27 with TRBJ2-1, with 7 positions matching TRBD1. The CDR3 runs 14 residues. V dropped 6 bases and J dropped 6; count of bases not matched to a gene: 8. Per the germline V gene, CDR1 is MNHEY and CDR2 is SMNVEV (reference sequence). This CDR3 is CASRNDRVSNEQFF. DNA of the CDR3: TGTGCCAGCAGGAATGACAGGGTGAGCAATGAGCAGTTCTTC.

The CDR3 sequence is CASSGQQGADGYTF. CDR3 coding DNA: TGTGCCAGCAGCGGCCAACAGGGGGCCGATGGCTACACCTTC. V and J are TRBV9 and TRBJ1-2; 9 nucleotides match TRBD1. Germline trimming cut 3 bases from V and 6 bases from J; bases unmatched to any gene: 6. The CDR3 contains 14 residues. Per the germline V gene, CDR1 is SGDLS and CDR2 is YYNGEE.

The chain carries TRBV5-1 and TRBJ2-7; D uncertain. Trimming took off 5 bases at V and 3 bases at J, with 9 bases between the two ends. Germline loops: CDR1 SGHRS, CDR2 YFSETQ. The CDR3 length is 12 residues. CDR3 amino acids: CASSYLGYEQYF. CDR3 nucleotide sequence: TGCGCCAGCAGTTACCTCGGCTACGAGCAGTACTTC.

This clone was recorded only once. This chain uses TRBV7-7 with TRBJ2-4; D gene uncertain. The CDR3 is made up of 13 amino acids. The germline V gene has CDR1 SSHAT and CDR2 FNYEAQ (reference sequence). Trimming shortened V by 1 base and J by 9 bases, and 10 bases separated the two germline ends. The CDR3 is CASSLDSSSIQYF. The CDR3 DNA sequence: TGTGCCAGCAGCTTAGATTCCAGTAGCATTCAGTACTTC.

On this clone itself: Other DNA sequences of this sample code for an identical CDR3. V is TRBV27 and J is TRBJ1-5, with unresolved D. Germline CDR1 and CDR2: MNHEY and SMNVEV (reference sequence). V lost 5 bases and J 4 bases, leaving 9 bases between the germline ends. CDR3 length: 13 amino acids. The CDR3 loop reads CASSPGGNQPQHF. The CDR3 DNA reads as TGTGCCAGCAGTCCCGGAGGGAATCAGCCCCAGCATTTT.

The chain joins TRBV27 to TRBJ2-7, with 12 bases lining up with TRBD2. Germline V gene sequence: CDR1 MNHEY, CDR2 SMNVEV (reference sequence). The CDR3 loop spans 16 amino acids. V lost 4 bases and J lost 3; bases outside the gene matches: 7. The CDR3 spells CASSSLPLAGGYEQYF. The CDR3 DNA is TGTGCCAGCAGTTCTCTCCCACTAGCGGGAGGCTACGAGCAGTACTTC.

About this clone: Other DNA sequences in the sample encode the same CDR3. CDR3 coding DNA: TGTGCCAGCAGCGTAAGTGGGAGCCCTTCCTACGAGCAGTACTTC. This gives the protein CASSVSGSPSYEQYF. V usage is TRBV9 and J usage is TRBJ2-7; D is perhaps TRBD2 (5 bases). Per germline, CDR1 SGDLS and CDR2 YYNGEE. V lost 1 base to trimming and J lost 1 base, with 12 bases between them. This CDR3 comprises 15 residues.

The CDR3 loop is CASSFRSVQANYGYTF. The CDR3, as DNA: TGTGCCAGCAGCTTCAGGTCGGTCCAAGCTAACTATGGCTACACCTTC. The genes are TRBV11-2 and TRBJ1-2, with no clear D. The CDR3 is 16 residues long. Trimming took 3 bases from V and 0 from J, leaving 14 bases between them. Per the germline V gene, CDR1 is SGHAT and CDR2 is FQNNGV.

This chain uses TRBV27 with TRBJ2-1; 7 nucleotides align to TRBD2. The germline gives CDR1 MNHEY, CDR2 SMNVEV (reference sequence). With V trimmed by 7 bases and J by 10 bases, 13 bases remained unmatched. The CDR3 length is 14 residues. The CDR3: CASTRSGGEREQFF. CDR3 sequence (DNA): TGTGCCAGCACCCGCTCGGGGGGTGAGCGCGAGCAGTTCTTC.

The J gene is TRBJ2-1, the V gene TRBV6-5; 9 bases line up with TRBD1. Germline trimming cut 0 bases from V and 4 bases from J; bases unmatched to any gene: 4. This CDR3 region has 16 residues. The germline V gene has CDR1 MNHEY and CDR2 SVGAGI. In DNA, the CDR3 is TGTGCCAGCAGTTACTCCAGGGGACAGGGTTACAATGAGCAGTTCTTC. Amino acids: CASSYSRGQGYNEQFF.

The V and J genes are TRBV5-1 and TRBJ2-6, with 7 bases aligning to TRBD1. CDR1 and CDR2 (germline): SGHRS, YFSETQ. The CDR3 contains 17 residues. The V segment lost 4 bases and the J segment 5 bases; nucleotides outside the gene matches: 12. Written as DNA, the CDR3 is TGCGCCAGCAGCCCGGGACAGCCTGTTCTCTGGGCCAACGTCCTGACTTTC. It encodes CASSPGQPVLWANVLTF.

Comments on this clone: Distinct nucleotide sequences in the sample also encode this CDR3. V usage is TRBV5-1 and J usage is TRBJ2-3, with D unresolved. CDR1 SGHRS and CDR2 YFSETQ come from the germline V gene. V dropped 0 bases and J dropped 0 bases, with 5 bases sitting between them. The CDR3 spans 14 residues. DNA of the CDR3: TGCGCCAGCAGCTTGGGGGCGAGCACAGATACGCAGTATTTT. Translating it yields CASSLGASTDTQYF.

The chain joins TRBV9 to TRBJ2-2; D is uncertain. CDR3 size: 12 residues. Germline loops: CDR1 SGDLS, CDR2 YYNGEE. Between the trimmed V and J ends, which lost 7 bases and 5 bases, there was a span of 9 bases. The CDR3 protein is CASRSETGELFF. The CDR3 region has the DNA TGTGCCAGCCGAAGTGAGACCGGGGAGCTGTTTTTT.

CDR3 protein: CASSDWTDTQYF. CDR3 bases: TGTGCCAGCAGCGACTGGACAGATACGCAGTATTTT. This chain joins TRBV9 and TRBJ2-3; D remains unclear. The CDR3 sequence is 12 residues long. Germline-derived CDR1 and CDR2 are SGDLS and YYNGEE. Trimming took off 3 bases at V and 3 bases at J, with 5 bases between the two ends. Combining the CDR3 with reference TRBV9 and TRBJ2-3 gives the whole variable domain DSGVTQTPKHLITATGQRVTLRCSPRSGDLSVYWYQQSLDQGLQFLIQYYNGEERAKGNILERFSAQQFPDLHSELNLSSLELGDSALYFCASSDWTDTQYFGPGTRLTVL.